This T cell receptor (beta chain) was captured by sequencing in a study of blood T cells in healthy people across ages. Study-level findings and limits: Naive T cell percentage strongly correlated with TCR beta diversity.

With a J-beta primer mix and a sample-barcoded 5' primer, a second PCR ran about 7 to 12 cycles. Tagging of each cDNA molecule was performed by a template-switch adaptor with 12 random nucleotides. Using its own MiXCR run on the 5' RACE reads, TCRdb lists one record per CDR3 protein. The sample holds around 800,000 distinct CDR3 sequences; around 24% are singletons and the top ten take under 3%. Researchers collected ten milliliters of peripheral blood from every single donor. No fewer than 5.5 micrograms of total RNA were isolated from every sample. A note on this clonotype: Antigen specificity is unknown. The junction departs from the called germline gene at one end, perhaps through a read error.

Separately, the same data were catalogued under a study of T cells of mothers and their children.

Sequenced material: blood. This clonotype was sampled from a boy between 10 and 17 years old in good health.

CDR3 bases: TGCGCCAGCAGCCGGGGACTAGCGGGGGGGCGGAAGCAAGAGACCCATTACTTC. Its translation is CASSRGLAGGRKQETHYF. The V and J genes are TRBV4-1 and TRBJ2-5, with 16 bases that match TRBD2. This CDR3 contains 18 residues. The germline gives CDR1 MGHRA, CDR2 YSYEKL.